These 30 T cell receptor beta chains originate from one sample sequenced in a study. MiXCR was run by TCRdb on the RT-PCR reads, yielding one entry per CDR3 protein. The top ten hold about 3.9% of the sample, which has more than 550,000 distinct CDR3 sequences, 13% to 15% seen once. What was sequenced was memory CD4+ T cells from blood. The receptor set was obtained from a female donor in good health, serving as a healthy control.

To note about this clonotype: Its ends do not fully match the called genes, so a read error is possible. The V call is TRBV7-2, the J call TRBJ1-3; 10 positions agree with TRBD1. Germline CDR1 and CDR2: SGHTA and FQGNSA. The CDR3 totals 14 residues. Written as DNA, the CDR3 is TGTGCCAGCAGCTCCAGTGGGACAGGGGTTAGCTCAGATTTT. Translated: CASSSSGTGVSSDF.

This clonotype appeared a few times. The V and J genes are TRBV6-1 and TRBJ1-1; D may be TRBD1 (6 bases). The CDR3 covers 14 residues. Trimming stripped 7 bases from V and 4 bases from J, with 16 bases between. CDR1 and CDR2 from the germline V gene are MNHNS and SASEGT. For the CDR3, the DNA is TGTGCCAGCATCCAAGGGGGTTTGGTCACTGAAGCTTTCTTT. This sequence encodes CASIQGGLVTEAFF.

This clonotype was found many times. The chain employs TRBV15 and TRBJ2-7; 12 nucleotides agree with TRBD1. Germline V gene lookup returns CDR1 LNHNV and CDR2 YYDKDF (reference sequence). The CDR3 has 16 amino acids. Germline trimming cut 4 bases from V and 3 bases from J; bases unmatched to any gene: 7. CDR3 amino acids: CATSKRRDRGHYEQYF. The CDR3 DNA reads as TGTGCCACCAGCAAGAGACGGGACAGGGGGCACTACGAGCAGTACTTC.

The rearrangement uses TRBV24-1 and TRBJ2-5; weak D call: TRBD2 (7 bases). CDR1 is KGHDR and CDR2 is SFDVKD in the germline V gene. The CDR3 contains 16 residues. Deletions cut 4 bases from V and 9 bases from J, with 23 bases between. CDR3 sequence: CATSDHRDYLRGAQYF. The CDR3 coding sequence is TGTGCCACCAGTGACCACAGGGACTACCTCCGGGGGGCCCAGTACTTC.

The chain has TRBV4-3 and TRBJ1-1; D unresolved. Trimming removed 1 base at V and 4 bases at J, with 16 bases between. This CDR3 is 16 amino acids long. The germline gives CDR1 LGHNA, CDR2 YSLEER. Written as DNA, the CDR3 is TGCGCCAGCAGCCAAGGGGGTCAGGCTCGCGGCACTGAAGCTTTCTTT. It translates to CASSQGGQARGTEAFF.

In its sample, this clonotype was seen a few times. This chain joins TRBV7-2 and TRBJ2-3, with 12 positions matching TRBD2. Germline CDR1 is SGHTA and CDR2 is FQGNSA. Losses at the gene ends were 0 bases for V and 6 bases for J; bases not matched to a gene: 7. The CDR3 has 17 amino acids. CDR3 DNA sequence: TGTGCCAGCAGCTTAGCACTCCTAGCGGGAGGGCAGGATACGCAGTATTTT. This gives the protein CASSLALLAGGQDTQYF.

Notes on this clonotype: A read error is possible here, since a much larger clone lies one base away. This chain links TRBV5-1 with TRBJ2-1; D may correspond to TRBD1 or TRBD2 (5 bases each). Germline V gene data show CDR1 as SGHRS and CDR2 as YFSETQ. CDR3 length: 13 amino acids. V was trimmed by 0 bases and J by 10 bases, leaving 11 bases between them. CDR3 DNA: TGCGCCAGCAGCTTGGTGGGACCCTACGAGCAGTTCTTC. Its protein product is CASSLVGPYEQFF.

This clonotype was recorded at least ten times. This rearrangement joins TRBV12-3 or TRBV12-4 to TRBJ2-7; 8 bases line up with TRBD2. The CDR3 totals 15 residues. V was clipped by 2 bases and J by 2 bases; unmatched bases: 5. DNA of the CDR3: TGTGCCAGCAGTTTACTAGCGGGTGCCCCCTACGAGCAGTACTTC. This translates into CASSLLAGAPYEQYF.

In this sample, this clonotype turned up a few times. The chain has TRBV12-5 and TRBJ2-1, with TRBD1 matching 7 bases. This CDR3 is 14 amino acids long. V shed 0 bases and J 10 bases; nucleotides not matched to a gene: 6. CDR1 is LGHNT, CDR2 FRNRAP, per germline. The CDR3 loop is CASGLVPGTDEQFF. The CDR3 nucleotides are TGTGCTAGTGGTTTGGTACCAGGGACAGACGAGCAGTTCTTC.

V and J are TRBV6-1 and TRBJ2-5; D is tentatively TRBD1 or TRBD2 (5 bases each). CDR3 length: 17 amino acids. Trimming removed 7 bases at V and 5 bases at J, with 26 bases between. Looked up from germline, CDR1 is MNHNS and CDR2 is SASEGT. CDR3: CASTPGPQRPEGETQYF. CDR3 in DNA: TGTGCCAGCACCCCGGGACCTCAAAGACCGGAAGGGGAGACCCAGTACTTC.

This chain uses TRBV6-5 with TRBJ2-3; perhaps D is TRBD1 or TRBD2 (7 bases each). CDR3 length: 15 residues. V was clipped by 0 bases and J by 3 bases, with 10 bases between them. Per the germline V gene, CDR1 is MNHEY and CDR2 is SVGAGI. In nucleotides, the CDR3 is TGTGCCAGCAGTTACTCCAGGGGGGGGACAGATACGCAGTATTTT. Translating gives CASSYSRGGTDTQYF.

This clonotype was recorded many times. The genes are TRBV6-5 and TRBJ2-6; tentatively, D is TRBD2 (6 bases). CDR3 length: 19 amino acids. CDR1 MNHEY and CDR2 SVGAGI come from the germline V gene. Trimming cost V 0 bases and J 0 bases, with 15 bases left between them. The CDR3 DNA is TGTGCCAGCAGTTACTCCGGGGCGGGACGAGGCTCTGGGGCCAACGTCCTGACTTTC. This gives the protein CASSYSGAGRGSGANVLTF.

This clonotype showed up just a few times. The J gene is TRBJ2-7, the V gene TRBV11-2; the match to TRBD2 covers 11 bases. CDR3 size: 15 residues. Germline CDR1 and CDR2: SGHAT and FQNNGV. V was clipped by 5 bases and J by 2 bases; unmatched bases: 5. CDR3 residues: CASSERLAGTYEQYF. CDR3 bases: TGTGCCAGCAGCGAGAGACTAGCGGGAACCTACGAGCAGTACTTC.

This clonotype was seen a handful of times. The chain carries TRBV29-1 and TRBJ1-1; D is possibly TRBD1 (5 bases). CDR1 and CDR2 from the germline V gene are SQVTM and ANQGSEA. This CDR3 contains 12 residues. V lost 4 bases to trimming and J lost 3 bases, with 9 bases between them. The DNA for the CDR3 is TGCAGCGTTGGGCGGGGGGACACTGAAGCTTTCTTT. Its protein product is CSVGRGDTEAFF.

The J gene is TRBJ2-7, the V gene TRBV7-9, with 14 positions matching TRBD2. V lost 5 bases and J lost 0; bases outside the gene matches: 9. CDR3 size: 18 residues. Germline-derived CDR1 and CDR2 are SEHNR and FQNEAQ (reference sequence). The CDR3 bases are TGTGCCAGCAGCACCCTCTGGACTAGCGGGGGGAGCTCCTACGAGCAGTACTTC. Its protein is CASSTLWTSGGSSYEQYF.

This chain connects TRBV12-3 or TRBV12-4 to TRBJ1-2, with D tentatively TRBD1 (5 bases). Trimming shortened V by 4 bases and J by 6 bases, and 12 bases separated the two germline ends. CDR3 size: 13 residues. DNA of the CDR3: TGTGCCAGCAGTTACTGGACAAGTGATGGCTACACCTTC. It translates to CASSYWTSDGYTF.

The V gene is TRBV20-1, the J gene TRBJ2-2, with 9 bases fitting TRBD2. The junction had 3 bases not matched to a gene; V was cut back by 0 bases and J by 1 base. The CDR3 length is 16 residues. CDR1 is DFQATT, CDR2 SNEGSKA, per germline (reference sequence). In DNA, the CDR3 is TGCAGTGCTAGAGATGCACTAGCGGGGAACACCGGGGAGCTGTTTTTT. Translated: CSARDALAGNTGELFF.

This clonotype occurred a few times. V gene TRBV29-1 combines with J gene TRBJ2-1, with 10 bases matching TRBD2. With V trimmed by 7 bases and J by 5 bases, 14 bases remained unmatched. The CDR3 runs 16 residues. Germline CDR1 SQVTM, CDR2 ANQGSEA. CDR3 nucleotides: TGCAGCGCCAGAAACTCAGCGGGAGGGCCCGACAATGAGCAGTTCTTC. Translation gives CSARNSAGGPDNEQFF.

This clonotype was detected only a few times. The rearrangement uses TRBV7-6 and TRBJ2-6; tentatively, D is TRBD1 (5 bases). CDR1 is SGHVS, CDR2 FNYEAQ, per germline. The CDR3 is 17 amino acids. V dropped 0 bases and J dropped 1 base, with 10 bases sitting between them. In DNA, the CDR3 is TGTGCCAGCAGCTTAGCGCAGGCAGGGTCTGGGGCCAACGTCCTGACTTTC. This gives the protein CASSLAQAGSGANVLTF.

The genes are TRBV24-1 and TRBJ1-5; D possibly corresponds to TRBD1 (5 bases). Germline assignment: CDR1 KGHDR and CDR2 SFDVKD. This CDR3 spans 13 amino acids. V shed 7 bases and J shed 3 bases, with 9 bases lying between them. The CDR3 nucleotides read TGTGCCACCAGCCCCGGACACAATCAGCCCCAGCATTTT. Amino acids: CATSPGHNQPQHF.

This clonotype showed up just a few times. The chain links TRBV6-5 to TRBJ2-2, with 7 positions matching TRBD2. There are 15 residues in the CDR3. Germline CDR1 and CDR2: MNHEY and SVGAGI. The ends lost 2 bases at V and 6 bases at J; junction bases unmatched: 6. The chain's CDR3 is CASSYGGRAPGELFF. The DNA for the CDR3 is TGTGCCAGCAGTTACGGTGGGAGGGCCCCCGGGGAGCTGTTTTTT.

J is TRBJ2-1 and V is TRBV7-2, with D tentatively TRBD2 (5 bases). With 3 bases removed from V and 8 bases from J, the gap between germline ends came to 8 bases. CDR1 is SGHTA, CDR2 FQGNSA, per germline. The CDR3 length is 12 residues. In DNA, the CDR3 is TGTGCCAGCAGCTTTCTAGCTGATGAGCAGTTCTTC. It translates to CASSFLADEQFF.

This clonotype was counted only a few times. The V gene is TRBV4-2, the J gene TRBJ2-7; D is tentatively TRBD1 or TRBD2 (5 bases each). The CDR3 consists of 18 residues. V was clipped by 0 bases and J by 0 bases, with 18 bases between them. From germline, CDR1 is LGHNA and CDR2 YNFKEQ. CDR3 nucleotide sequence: TGTGCCAGCAGCCAAGATACCCCGGGCTCGGGGACCTCCTACGAGCAGTACTTC. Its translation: CASSQDTPGSGTSYEQYF.

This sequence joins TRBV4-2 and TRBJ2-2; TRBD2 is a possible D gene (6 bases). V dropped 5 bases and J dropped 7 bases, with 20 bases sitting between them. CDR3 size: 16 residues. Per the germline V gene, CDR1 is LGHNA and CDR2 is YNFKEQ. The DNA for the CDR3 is TGTGCCAGCAGCGACACAACCTCGGGACTCAACGGGGAGCTGTTTTTT. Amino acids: CASSDTTSGLNGELFF.

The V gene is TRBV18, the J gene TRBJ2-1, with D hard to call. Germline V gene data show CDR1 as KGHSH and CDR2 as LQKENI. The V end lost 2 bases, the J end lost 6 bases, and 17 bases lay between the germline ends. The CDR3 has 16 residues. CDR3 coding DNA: TGTGCCAGCTCACCAGAAGGGTCCAGGTTCAGCAATGAGCAGTTCTTC. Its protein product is CASSPEGSRFSNEQFF.

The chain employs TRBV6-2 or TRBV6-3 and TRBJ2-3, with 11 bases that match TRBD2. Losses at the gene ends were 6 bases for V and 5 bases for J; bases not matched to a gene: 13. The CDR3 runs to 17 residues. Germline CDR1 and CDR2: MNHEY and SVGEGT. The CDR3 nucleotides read TGTGCCAGCAGCCCCCCAATAGCGGGAGGGCCCGTAGATACGCAGTATTTT. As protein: CASSPPIAGGPVDTQYF.

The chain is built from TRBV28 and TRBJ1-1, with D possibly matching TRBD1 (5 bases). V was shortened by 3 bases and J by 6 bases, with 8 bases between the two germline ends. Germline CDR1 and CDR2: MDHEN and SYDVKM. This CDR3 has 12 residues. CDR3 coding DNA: TGTGCCAGCAGTTTGGTGGGGGCTGAAGCTTTCTTT. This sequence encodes CASSLVGAEAFF.

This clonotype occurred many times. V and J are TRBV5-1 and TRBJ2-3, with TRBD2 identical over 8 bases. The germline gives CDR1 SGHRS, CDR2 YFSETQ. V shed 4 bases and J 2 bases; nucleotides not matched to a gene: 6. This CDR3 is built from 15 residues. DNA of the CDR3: TGCGCCAGCAGCGGGGGAGCGGGGGACACAGATACGCAGTATTTT. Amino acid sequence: CASSGGAGDTDTQYF.

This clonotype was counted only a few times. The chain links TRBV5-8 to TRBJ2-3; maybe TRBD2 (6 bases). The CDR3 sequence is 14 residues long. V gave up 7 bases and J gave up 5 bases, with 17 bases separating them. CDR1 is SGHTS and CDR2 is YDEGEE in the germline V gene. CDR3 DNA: TGTGCCAGCTCCTGGGGGGACGATGGAGATACGCAGTATTTT. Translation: CASSWGDDGDTQYF.

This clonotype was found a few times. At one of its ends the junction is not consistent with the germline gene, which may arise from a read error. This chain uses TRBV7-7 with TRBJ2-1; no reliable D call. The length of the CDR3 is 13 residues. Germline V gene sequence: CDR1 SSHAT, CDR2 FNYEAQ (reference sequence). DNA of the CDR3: TGTGCTAGCAGCTTAAGTGTGAACAATGAGCAGTTCTTC. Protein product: CASSLSVNNEQFF. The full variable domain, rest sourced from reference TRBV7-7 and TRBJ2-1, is GAGVSQSPRYKVTKRGQDVTLRCDPISSHATLYWYQQALGQGPEFLTYFNYEAQPDKSGLPSDRFSAERPEGSISTLTIQRTEQRDSAMYRCASSLSVNNEQFFGPGTRLTVL.